These 28 T cell receptor beta chains were sequenced from one sample in a study of graft-versus-host responses after intestinal transplantation. The antigens of these receptors remain unknown. Some clones are missing from TCRdb's copy, which holds only in-frame ones; the method was immunoSEQ multiplex PCR. The data show 38,000 or so clones, roughly 95% seen once. The sample in question was unstimulated CD8+ T cells sorted from spleen or lymph node cells, obtained before transplant. The receptors were gathered from a human donor who was the organ donor for an intestinal transplant.

This chain links TRBV21-1 with TRBJ1-6. TRBV21-1 is labeled a pseudogene. The CDR3 totals 16 residues. Here the CDR3 reads CASSSIVGTPHSPLHF. DNA of the CDR3: TGTGCCAGCAGCTCCATTGTTGGTACCCCGCATTCACCCCTCCACTTT.

This sequence joins TRBV28 and TRBJ2-5; possible D gene TRBD1, 6 bases. Germline CDR1 and CDR2: MDHEN and SYDVKM. V lost 6 bases and J lost 1, with 12 bases in between. This CDR3 contains 14 residues. Here the CDR3 reads CASSDRTPQETQYF. The CDR3 DNA reads TGTGCCAGCAGCGACAGGACCCCCCAAGAGACCCAGTACTTC.

The CDR3 DNA sequence: TGTGCCACCCAAAATGAGGACAGGTCTCGTCGGAAAAGAAGCTACGAGCAGTACTTC. It is translated as CATQNEDRSRRKRSYEQYF. The chain links TRBV5-8 to TRBJ2-7; 7 bases align to TRBD1. Germline CDR1 is SGHTS and CDR2 is YDEGEE. The CDR3 covers 19 residues. J was trimmed by 3 bases and V by 9 bases; bases with no gene match: 27.

V is TRBV6-6 and J is TRBJ2-3, with D unclear. The germline V gene encodes CDR1 MNHNY and CDR2 SVGAGI (reference sequence). The germline V and J ends were trimmed by 7 bases and 2 bases, with 10 bases remaining between them. This CDR3 spans 13 amino acids. The DNA of the CDR3 is TGTGCCAGCAACCGACATCTCACAGATACGCAGTATTTT. This gives the protein CASNRHLTDTQYF.

V usage is TRBV15 and J usage is TRBJ2-3; the D gene is possibly TRBD1 (6 bases). The CDR3 runs 16 residues. V was trimmed by 0 bases and J by 1 base, leaving 11 bases between them. CDR1 LNHNV and CDR2 YYDKDF come from the germline V gene (reference sequence). CDR3 bases: TGTGCCACCAGCAGAGATAAGGCAGGGGGCACAGATACGCAGTATTTT. As protein: CATSRDKAGGTDTQYF.

This rearrangement joins TRBV27 to TRBJ2-4; D might be TRBD1 (5 bases). Germline values: CDR1 MNHEY, CDR2 SMNVEV (reference sequence). The CDR3 consists of 17 residues. Trimming cost V 2 bases and J 0 bases, with 14 bases left between them. The CDR3 is CASSLVLGQLAKNIQYF. DNA for the CDR3: TGTGCCAGCAGTTTAGTTTTGGGGCAGCTAGCCAAAAACATTCAGTACTTC.

CDR3 sequence reads: CASSLWNSPLHF. In DNA, the CDR3 is TGTGCCAGCAGCTTATGGAATTCACCCCTCCACTTT. This chain uses TRBV7-2 with TRBJ1-6; D is undetermined. The CDR3 loop spans 12 amino acids. In germline, CDR1 is SGHTA, CDR2 FQGNSA. V was cut by 2 bases and J by 7 bases, with 3 bases left in between.

The genes are TRBV14 and TRBJ1-2, with no clear D. V lost 1 base and J 1 base, leaving 7 bases between the germline ends. The CDR3 totals 14 residues. CDR1 is SGHDN and CDR2 is FVKESK in the germline V gene. The CDR3 sequence is CASSQAGVNYGYTF. CDR3 bases: TGTGCCAGCAGCCAAGCCGGGGTTAACTATGGCTACACCTTC.

This chain links TRBV9 with TRBJ2-1, with D hard to call. Germline values: CDR1 SGDLS, CDR2 YYNGEE. V was pared by 0 bases and J by 7 bases, with 29 bases between. This CDR3 region has 20 residues. The CDR3: CASSVDPNAGHFFGVNEQFF. The CDR3 DNA follows: TGTGCCAGCAGCGTAGACCCAAATGCAGGCCACTTTTTTGGTGTGAATGAGCAGTTCTTC.

This chain connects TRBV7-9 to TRBJ1-1; D gene unclear. This CDR3 is 12 amino acids long. V lost 5 bases to trimming and J lost 7 bases, with 11 bases between them. Per germline, CDR1 SEHNR and CDR2 FQNEAQ (reference sequence). Written as DNA, the CDR3 is TGTGCCAGCAGCCGACCCGACCATGAAGCTTTCTTT. This translates into CASSRPDHEAFF.

The V and J genes are TRBV6-1 and TRBJ2-7, with no clear D. Germline lookup yields CDR1 MNHNS and CDR2 SASEGT. CDR3 length: 14 amino acids. Trimming pared 2 bases from V and 4 bases from J, leaving 12 bases between. CDR3 in amino acids: CASSEYRVGYEQYF. The CDR3 DNA reads as TGTGCCAGCAGTGAATATCGTGTTGGGTACGAGCAGTACTTC.

The chain carries TRBV29-1 and TRBJ1-1; D not resolved. V was trimmed by 0 bases and J by 1 base, leaving 9 bases between them. Germline loops: CDR1 SQVTM, CDR2 ANQGSEA. CDR3 size: 14 residues. DNA for the CDR3: TGCAGCGTTGAAGACTTCCGGGGGAACACTGAAGCTTTCTTT. Translated, it gives CSVEDFRGNTEAFF.

This clone appeared once. This rearrangement joins TRBV7-8 to TRBJ2-5, with TRBD2 identical over 11 bases. CDR3 length: 15 amino acids. The V segment lost 5 bases and the J segment 1 base; nucleotides outside the gene matches: 3. From germline, CDR1 is SGHVS and CDR2 FQNEAQ. The CDR3 reads CASSPTSGVQETQYF. In DNA, the CDR3 is TGTGCCAGCAGCCCGACTAGCGGGGTCCAAGAGACCCAGTACTTC.

This chain connects TRBV4-3 to TRBJ2-1; D possibly matches TRBD1 or TRBD2 (5 bases each). The CDR3 is 16 residues long. V was clipped by 5 bases and J by 3 bases, with 17 bases between them. CDR1 is LGHNA and CDR2 is YSLEER in the germline V gene. CDR3 coding DNA: TGCGCCAGCAGCAGGACCCCGGGGCAATACTACAATGAGCAGTTCTTC. As protein: CASSRTPGQYYNEQFF.

The chain links TRBV5-1 to TRBJ2-2, with D hard to call. Trimming left V 5 bases short and J 6 bases short, with 5 bases between. CDR3 length: 11 residues. Per germline, CDR1 SGHRS and CDR2 YFSETQ. The CDR3 loop reads CASRSAGELFF. CDR3 nucleotides: TGCGCCAGCAGGAGTGCCGGGGAGCTGTTTTTT.

V is TRBV7-9 and J is TRBJ2-7; D gene ambiguous. The germline V and J ends were trimmed by 2 bases and 2 bases, with 4 bases remaining between them. The CDR3 has 12 amino acids. Germline values: CDR1 SEHNR, CDR2 FQNEAQ (reference sequence). The CDR3 DNA reads as TGTGCCAGCAGCTTAACGCCCTACGAGCAGTACTTC. This gives the protein CASSLTPYEQYF.

This clone was observed a single time. The V call is TRBV4-1, the J call TRBJ2-7, with D perhaps matching TRBD1 (5 bases). Trimming stripped 0 bases from V and 0 bases from J, with 12 bases between. CDR1 is MGHRA and CDR2 is YSYEKL in the germline V gene. This CDR3 spans 16 amino acids. DNA of the CDR3: TGCGCCAGCAGCCAAGAGCACAGGATTTACTCCTACGAGCAGTACTTC. Translated, it gives CASSQEHRIYSYEQYF.

J is TRBJ2-3 and V is TRBV4-3; 7 bases map to TRBD2. Trimming cost V 2 bases and J 0 bases; bases outside gene matches: 2. Germline values: CDR1 LGHNA, CDR2 YSLEER. This CDR3 is 15 amino acids long. In DNA form, the CDR3 reads TGCGCCAGCAGCCAAATCGGGGGGAGCACAGATACGCAGTATTTT. Amino acid sequence: CASSQIGGSTDTQYF.

This chain links TRBV5-4 with TRBJ2-7, with no clear D. CDR1 and CDR2 (germline): SGHNT, YYREEE (reference sequence). The CDR3 covers 14 residues. V lost 3 bases, J lost 2 bases, and 12 bases lay in between. The CDR3 nucleotides are TGTGCCAGCAGCTCCTCAAGGACCACCTACGAGCAGTACTTC. Translated: CASSSSRTTYEQYF.

The chain uses TRBV7-6 and TRBJ2-5; the D is unclear. The ends were cut back, 5 bases at V and 5 bases at J, with 6 bases in the middle. Looked up from germline, CDR1 is SGHVS and CDR2 is FNYEAQ. The CDR3 has 11 residues. As DNA, the CDR3 is TGTGCCAGCAGCCCAAGGGAGACCCAGTACTTC. This encodes CASSPRETQYF.

A single count supports this clone. The J gene is TRBJ2-2, the V gene TRBV2; D gene unclear. Per the germline V gene, CDR1 is SNHLY and CDR2 is FYNNEI. The V end lost 7 bases, the J end lost 5 bases, and 17 bases lay between the germline ends. The CDR3 covers 15 residues. In DNA, the CDR3 is TGTGCCAGCACCCGGGCCCTCGACTTAACCGGGGAGCTGTTTTTT. Its protein is CASTRALDLTGELFF.

The chain links TRBV11-2 to TRBJ2-7; D is ambiguous. CDR1 SGHAT and CDR2 FQNNGV come from the germline V gene. The CDR3 runs to 15 residues. V was clipped by 5 bases and J by 0 bases, with 14 bases between them. CDR3 coding DNA: TGTGCCAGCAGCCCTACGAAAGGCTTCTCCTACGAGCAGTACTTC. Translation gives CASSPTKGFSYEQYF.

CDR3 amino acids: CASSPRQGLLFMNTEAFF. The CDR3 DNA is TGTGCCAGCTCCCCGAGACAGGGACTCTTATTTATGAACACTGAAGCTTTCTTT. The chain recombines TRBV18 with TRBJ1-1; 7 bases are a match to TRBD1. The trim removed 6 bases at V and 0 bases at J, leaving 16 bases unmatched. Germline CDR1 KGHSH, CDR2 LQKENI. This CDR3 has 18 residues.

This chain connects TRBV6-5 to TRBJ1-1, with a tentative D call TRBD1 (5 bases). The CDR3 has 15 residues. The V and J ends lost 3 bases and 3 bases respectively, with 14 bases between them. The germline gives CDR1 MNHEY, CDR2 SVGAGI. CDR3: CASSYLGGWDTEAFF. CDR3 in DNA: TGTGCCAGCAGTTATTTGGGGGGATGGGACACTGAAGCTTTCTTT.

The chain couples TRBV7-9 to TRBJ1-1; TRBD1 matches 7 bases. V shed 6 bases, J shed 1 base, and the junction held 5 bases outside the gene matches. From germline, CDR1 is SEHNR and CDR2 FQNEAQ (reference sequence). This CDR3 region has 14 residues. CDR3 coding DNA: TGTGCCAGCAGGTGGGACAGAAGGAACACTGAAGCTTTCTTT. Its translation: CASRWDRRNTEAFF. The whole variable domain, filled in from reference TRBV7-9 and TRBJ1-1, reads DTGVSQNPRHKITKRGQNVTFRCDPISEHNRLYWYRQTLGQGPEFLTYFQNEAQLEKSRLLSDRFSAERPKGSFSTLEIQRTEQGDSAMYLCASRWDRRNTEAFFGQGTRLTVV.

The gene calls are TRBV29-1 and TRBJ2-5; 7 bases are shared with TRBD1. The junction had 11 bases not matched to a gene; V was cut back by 5 bases and J by 11 bases. This CDR3 comprises 12 residues. Germline CDR1 is SQVTM and CDR2 is ANQGSEA. The DNA of the CDR3 is TGCAGCGTTTCAGACAGGGTGGAAGAGCAGTACTTC. It translates to CSVSDRVEEQYF.

The chain couples TRBV4-3 to TRBJ1-6; 7 bases fit TRBD1. J gave up 5 bases and V 6 bases, and 7 bases lay outside the gene matches. The CDR3 has 15 residues. The germline CDR1 and CDR2 sequences are LGHNA and YSLEER. The CDR3 is CASSRGQLNNSPLHF. DNA for the CDR3: TGCGCCAGCAGTCGGGGACAGCTAAATAATTCACCCCTCCACTTT.

V and J are TRBV9 and TRBJ2-7; 8 positions match TRBD1. This CDR3 region has 15 residues. The V gene end was trimmed by 3 bases and the J gene end by 3 bases; junction bases not matched to a gene: 8. CDR1 and CDR2 from the germline V gene are SGDLS and YYNGEE. The CDR3 nucleotides read TGTGCCAGCAGCGGAGGGGACAGGCCGAACTACGAGCAGTACTTC. Amino acid sequence: CASSGGDRPNYEQYF. The complete variable domain, with remaining parts taken from reference TRBV9 and TRBJ2-7, reads DSGVTQTPKHLITATGQRVTLRCSPRSGDLSVYWYQQSLDQGLQFLIQYYNGEERAKGNILERFSAQQFPDLHSELNLSSLELGDSALYFCASSGGDRPNYEQYFGPGTRLTVT.